The rows below give T cell receptor beta chains drawn from one sample of a study of T-cell reconstitution after alpha-beta-depleted transplantation in children. TCRdb independently ran MiXCR on the PCR reads; one entry per CDR3 protein. The sample holds 190,000 or so distinct CDR3 sequences, 13% to 15% seen once. The source was PBMCs from the stem cell graft donor, collected from the stem cell graft. All receptors come from a human donor who donated a stem cell graft to a child with acute lymphoblastic leukemia. Both conserved end residues are part of each CDR3. Each record gives: clone size, J gene, V gene, CDR3 protein. The size entry is marked missing in some rows and otherwise reads once, few, many or a size class.

abundance: -
j_gene: TRBJ1-2
v_gene: TRBV12-3/TRBV12-4
CDR3aa: CASSLVAGGNGYTF

abundance: -
j_gene: TRBJ2-7
v_gene: TRBV29-1
CDR3aa: CSDLRGVLAGGPSTFFYEQYF

abundance: many
j_gene: TRBJ2-3
v_gene: TRBV10-3
CDR3aa: CAIRWDSNTDTQYF

abundance: many
j_gene: TRBJ2-7
v_gene: TRBV27
CDR3aa: CASSSGDREVIREYF

abundance: few
j_gene: TRBJ2-3
v_gene: TRBV5-1
CDR3aa: CASSLVGSGIGTDTQYF

abundance: -
j_gene: TRBJ2-5
v_gene: TRBV5-6
CDR3aa: CASSYLVVRETQYF

abundance: many
j_gene: TRBJ2-1
v_gene: TRBV9
CDR3aa: CASSLRLAGVGNEQFF

abundance: -
j_gene: TRBJ2-5
v_gene: TRBV5-4
CDR3aa: CASSLVGGEETQYF

abundance: -
j_gene: TRBJ1-1
v_gene: TRBV30
CDR3aa: CAWSVVGGRNTEAFF

abundance: -
j_gene: TRBJ2-1
v_gene: TRBV12-3/TRBV12-4
CDR3aa: CASRSKAEQFF

abundance: many
j_gene: TRBJ1-1
v_gene: TRBV7-2
CDR3aa: CASSTTGTTGTEAFF

abundance: -
j_gene: TRBJ1-4
v_gene: TRBV10-3
CDR3aa: CASSGTDYNEKLFF

abundance: many
j_gene: TRBJ2-1
v_gene: TRBV29-1
CDR3aa: CSSWGGDRGYNEQFF

abundance: few
j_gene: TRBJ1-4
v_gene: TRBV5-1
CDR3aa: CASSFNIANEKLFF

abundance: many
j_gene: TRBJ2-2
v_gene: TRBV12-3/TRBV12-4
CDR3aa: CASSPFGGLGDTGELFF

abundance: -
j_gene: TRBJ1-1
v_gene: TRBV12-3/TRBV12-4
CDR3aa: CASREGGLTEAFF

abundance: -
j_gene: TRBJ2-7
v_gene: TRBV7-2
CDR3aa: CASSLAPATYEQYF

abundance: many
j_gene: TRBJ1-2
v_gene: TRBV5-1
CDR3aa: CASRAEVDYGYTF

abundance: many
j_gene: TRBJ2-7
v_gene: TRBV28
CDR3aa: CASSREAPYEQYF

abundance: many
j_gene: TRBJ1-2
v_gene: TRBV29-1
CDR3aa: CSGRQGRGYTF

abundance: many
j_gene: TRBJ1-3
v_gene: TRBV5-1
CDR3aa: CASSLAGGSGNTIYF

abundance: many
j_gene: TRBJ2-3
v_gene: TRBV7-6
CDR3aa: CASRGFSTDTQYF

abundance: few
j_gene: TRBJ2-5
v_gene: TRBV20-1
CDR3aa: CSARADLQETQYF

abundance: few
j_gene: TRBJ1-2
v_gene: TRBV20-1
CDR3aa: CSASARDSEGYTF